This record looks at one T cell receptor beta chain sequence and its context. This clone has a single count. No cognate antigen has been identified for it. Base qualities are not at hand, and no much larger clone is one base apart. TCRbeta CDR3 regions were amplified from genomic DNA by means of the immunoSEQ Assay, a bias-controlled multiplex PCR. In the paper's pipeline: Nucleated cell counts per sample were estimated from amplification of reference gene primers within the assay. Sequence reads were collapsed and filtered to measure the absolute abundance of every unique TCRbeta CDR3 rearrangement. Productive Simpson clonality was computed per sample as the square root of Simpson's diversity index over productive rearrangements. Entries here come from immuneACCESS through TCRdb and include only in-frame sequences with V and J called. Some clones fail to appear in such tables; in the studies checked, an unresolved V gene covers under half of the shortfall, and the cause of the remainder is unknown. That table is the source of V, J and clone size, and D and trimming were worked out from the DNA. This sample is represented by roughly 240,000 clones; roughly 83% of them were singletons. The ten largest clonotypes hold about 5% of the sample.

This sample was taken from a study of blood T cell repertoires in COVID-19 (dated by TCRdb to 2018 to 2021). Looking at the study overall: Samples from collaborators originated in the United States, Italy and Spain and spanned both the acute and convalescent phases of COVID-19. The prospective study material was composed of cDNA or gDNA derived from T cells, B-cell-depleted T cells, or PBMCs. Subjects who had been exposed to COVID-19, were actively infected with it, or had recovered from it provided the deeply sampled blood TCRbeta repertoires that made up the dataset. The repertoires were released in a freely available public database meant as a resource for research on the immune response to SARS-CoV-2. Samples came from the ongoing ImmuneRACE study (first 160 participants) plus 1,254 subjects from 6 global collaborators. A de-identified subject ID, COVID-19 status, age in years and sex were almost always included in the sample metadata. Where available, HLA class I and class II types were obtained from metadata supplied by the sample provider rather than from assay-based typing.

CDR1 and CDR2, per the germline V gene (reference sequence), are SEHNR and FQNEAQ. The V end loses 8 bases and the J end loses 3 bases, and a stretch of 19 bases separates them. Spanning cysteine to phenylalanine, the CDR3 consists of 15 amino acids. The retained sequence is limited to the CDR3, 45 bases, with the frame set at the first base. Samples from volunteer blood donors who had recovered from COVID-19 were contributed by a second Seattle source. Each collaborating institution followed its own protocols to collect whole blood in K2EDTA tubes. For TCRbeta analysis, collaborators shipped samples in one of three forms: frozen whole blood, isolated PBMCs, or DNA extracted from either of those sample types. General findings and caveats noted by the study authors: The quantity of clinical and demographic metadata differed by source and by participant and was supplied without curation.

The sequenced sample was peripheral blood. The receptor comes from a man in his fifties or sixties who had recovered from COVID-19. The chain employs TRBV7-9 and TRBJ2-5; no D gene is confidently identified. The DNA reads as follows: TGTGCCAGCGTCCCAAGACAAGCCTCAGAAGAGACCCAGTACTTC. Its coded protein is CASVPRQASEETQYF.